These T cell receptor beta chains were read from a single sample in a study of T-cell memory formation after mild COVID-19. A single record per CDR3 protein comes from TCRdb applying MiXCR to the 5' RACE reads. The data contain about 440,000 distinct CDR3 sequences, about 19% of them singletons. The source material was PBMCs or a T cell subset sorted from them (not recorded which). Receptors were obtained from an adult woman who had mild COVID-19 (a few samples of this study predate the infection). Cell type and time point are not known. Both conserved end residues are part of each CDR3. Fields, in order: V gene, J gene, clone size, D gene, CDR3 length, CDR3 DNA, CDR3 protein. A D gene is named only where the DNA matches it firmly. Some rows have no size entry. The others give once, few or many, or a class for an expanded clone.

TRBV12-3/TRBV12-4	TRBJ2-6	.	.	15	TGTGCCAGCAGTTTATGGGGGCCCGGGGCCAACGTCCTGACTTTC	CASSLWGPGANVLTF
TRBV3-1	TRBJ2-7	few	.	14	TGTGCCAGCAGCCAAGATAGTAGCGACTACGAGCAGTACTTC	CASSQDSSDYEQYF
TRBV6-6	TRBJ2-1	many	TRBD2	15	TGTGCCACTATACGGGGGGGGCTAAGCTACAATGAGCAGTTCTTC	CATIRGGLSYNEQFF
TRBV5-5	TRBJ2-2	.	.	17	TGTGCCAGCAGCGTCCGCCTGGGCGGGGTGAACACCGGGGAGCTGTTTTTT	CASSVRLGGVNTGELFF
TRBV7-8	TRBJ2-1	few	.	15	TGTGCCAGCACCATCCGGGGGACGGAACTCGTTAGGCAGTTCTTC	CASTIRGTELVRQFF
TRBV19	TRBJ1-1	.	.	14	TGTGCCAGTAGTAATCCCGGGGGGGACACTGAAGCTTTCTTT	CASSNPGGDTEAFF
TRBV2	TRBJ1-2	.	TRBD1	15	TGTGCCAACTTCGGACAGGGGCTCACTAACTATGGCTACACCTTC	CANFGQGLTNYGYTF
TRBV7-8	TRBJ2-7	.	.	12	TGTGCCAGCAGCTTAGGAAGCGCGGACTACACATTC	CASSLGSADYTF
TRBV19	TRBJ2-1	few	TRBD2	12	TGTGCCAGTAGAACCGGGGGGAATGAGCAGTTCTTC	CASRTGGNEQFF
TRBV18	TRBJ2-7	few	.	15	TGTGCCAGCTCACCTTTAGGTGACAAATCCTACGAGCAGTACTTC	CASSPLGDKSYEQYF
TRBV12-3/TRBV12-4	TRBJ1-1	many	TRBD1	14	TGTGCCAGCAGTTTGACGGACAGGGGTACTGAAGCTTTCTTT	CASSLTDRGTEAFF
TRBV10-3	TRBJ1-3	.	.	15	TGTGCCATCAGTGAGTCGGCAGGCTCTGGAAACACCATATATTTT	CAISESAGSGNTIYF
TRBV9	TRBJ1-1	.	TRBD1	17	TGTGCCAGCAGCGTAGCTGGACAGGGGGCCATGAACACTGAAGCTTTCTTT	CASSVAGQGAMNTEAFF
TRBV6-5	TRBJ1-1	few	.	12	TGTGCCAGCGCGAGGGAGAACACTGAAGCTTTCTTT	CASARENTEAFF
TRBV12-3/TRBV12-4	TRBJ2-2	.	.	16	TGTGCCAGCCGGGTTGATTCGGTCTCCCTCACCGGGGAGCTGTTTTTT	CASRVDSVSLTGELFF
TRBV12-3/TRBV12-4	TRBJ2-7	few	TRBD1	14	TGTGCCAGCAGTCCAGGACAGGTGGGCTACGAGCAGTACTTC	CASSPGQVGYEQYF
TRBV5-6	TRBJ1-2	.	.	13	TGTGCCAGCAGCTTCGGACACCAAGGGGGCTACACCTTC	CASSFGHQGGYTF
TRBV7-2	TRBJ2-3	few	TRBD2	15	TGTGCCAGCAGCTTAGGCGGGAGGGCGATAGATACGCAGTATTTT	CASSLGGRAIDTQYF
TRBV2	TRBJ2-7	.	TRBD1	13	TGTGCCAGTACCGGGACAGACTCCTACGAGCAGTACTTC	CASTGTDSYEQYF
TRBV6-1	TRBJ1-2	.	TRBD1	14	TGTGCCAGCACCCGGGACAGGATTATCTATGGCTACACCTTC	CASTRDRIIYGYTF
TRBV2	TRBJ1-5	.	.	15	TGTGCCAGCAGTGGGAACAGGGCCGGGAATCAGCCCCAGCATTTT	CASSGNRAGNQPQHF
TRBV20-1	TRBJ1-4	.	TRBD1	18	TGCAGTGCTAGAGATCCGGGACAGGGGGCGAGAACTAATGAAAAACTGTTTTTT	CSARDPGQGARTNEKLFF
TRBV25-1	TRBJ2-2	few	TRBD2	17	TGTGCCAGCAGTGGACTAGCGGGAGGGCTCCGCACCGGGGAGCTGTTTTTT	CASSGLAGGLRTGELFF
TRBV5-5	TRBJ2-1	few	.	15	TGTGCCAGCAGCCTGGACGGGCGATATTACAATGAGCAGTTCTTC	CASSLDGRYYNEQFF
TRBV27	TRBJ1-2	.	.	14	TGTGCCAGCAGCCCCACCCGCGGTGTCTATGGCTACACCTTC	CASSPTRGVYGYTF
TRBV29-1	TRBJ2-3	.	TRBD1	14	TGCAGCGTTGCCCAGGGGGTGAGCACAGATACGCAGTATTTT	CSVAQGVSTDTQYF
TRBV5-1	TRBJ2-1	.	TRBD2	15	TGCGCCAGCAGCTTGGAAGCGGGAGCGAAGAATGAGCAGTTCTTC	CASSLEAGAKNEQFF
TRBV7-8	TRBJ1-1	few	.	13	TGTGCCAGCAGACATACCGGGGGCACTGAAGCTTTCTTT	CASRHTGGTEAFF
TRBV19	TRBJ1-1	few	.	14	TGTGCCAGTACACCGGGACGAGGGAACACTGAAGCTTTCTTT	CASTPGRGNTEAFF
TRBV12-3/TRBV12-4	TRBJ2-7	many	.	12	TGTGCCAGCAGTTTGGGTTATGACGAGCAGTACTTC	CASSLGYDEQYF
TRBV20-1	TRBJ1-2	once	.	11	TGCAGTGCCCGGCGCGCTCGGGGCTACACCTTC	CSARRARGYTF
TRBV25-1	TRBJ1-2	.	.	13	TGTGCCAGCAGTAAAGGGTATGACTATGGCTACACCTTC	CASSKGYDYGYTF
TRBV6-1	TRBJ1-2	.	TRBD1	15	TGTGCCAGCAGTGAAGGGGACAGGGGATTCTATGGCTACACCTTC	CASSEGDRGFYGYTF
TRBV7-9	TRBJ2-1	.	TRBD2	16	TGTGCCAGCAGCTTTTGGACTAGTCCCCTACACAATGAGCAGTTCTTC	CASSFWTSPLHNEQFF
TRBV5-1	TRBJ2-7	.	.	15	TGCGCCAGCAGCGCCAGGCCGGATAACTCCTACGAGCAGTACTTC	CASSARPDNSYEQYF
TRBV4-1	TRBJ2-7	.	.	15	TGCGCCAGCAGCCAAGAGGAGGCCCAGCCCTACGAGCAGTACTTC	CASSQEEAQPYEQYF
TRBV7-3	TRBJ2-5	.	TRBD2	14	TGTGCCAGCAGCCTTAGCGGGATGGAAGAGACCCAGTACTTC	CASSLSGMEETQYF
TRBV24-1	TRBJ2-2	.	.	15	TGTGCCGCCGCGACAGGTCCTTCGCACACCGGGGAGCTGTTTTTT	CAAATGPSHTGELFF
TRBV7-2	TRBJ2-1	.	TRBD2	14	TGTGCCAGCAGCTTAGCGGGACTACTTCGTGAGCAGTTCTTC	CASSLAGLLREQFF
TRBV6-5	TRBJ2-7	few	TRBD1	14	TGTGCCAGCAGAACCGGGACAGGTAACTACGAGCAGTACTTC	CASRTGTGNYEQYF
TRBV3-1	TRBJ2-2	.	.	14	TGTGCCAGCAGCCAAGATCTTGGCGGCGGGGAGCTGTTTTTT	CASSQDLGGGELFF
TRBV3-1	TRBJ1-4	.	.	12	TGTGCCAGCAGCGGACCTAATGAAAAACTGTTTTTT	CASSGPNEKLFF
TRBV5-8	TRBJ2-2	.	.	14	TGTGCCAGCCTTCCCCCGGAGGGCACCGGGGAGCTGTTTTTT	CASLPPEGTGELFF
TRBV5-1	TRBJ1-1	few	.	17	TGCGCCAGCAGCTTGGCCGGGACGGTCGTATTGAACACTGAAGCTTTCTTT	CASSLAGTVVLNTEAFF
TRBV7-9	TRBJ2-2	few	TRBD2	15	TGTGCCCACACTTCGGGGGGAGCGAACACCGGGGAGCTGTTTTTT	CAHTSGGANTGELFF
TRBV14	TRBJ2-3	.	.	17	TGTGCCAGCAGCCAAGATCGTCGAGGAGGCCGTAGGGATACGCAGTATTTT	CASSQDRRGGRRDTQYF
TRBV12-3/TRBV12-4	TRBJ2-1	.	TRBD2	15	TGTGCCAGCAGCGATTGGGGACTAGCGCTGAATGAGCAGTTCTTC	CASSDWGLALNEQFF
TRBV6-2/TRBV6-3	TRBJ1-2	few	TRBD1	15	TGTGCCAGCAGCTTCCCATCAGGGGGATCCTATGGCTACACCTTC	CASSFPSGGSYGYTF
TRBV29-1	TRBJ1-2	.	.	15	TGCAGCGTTGGATTAATGGGGAAGCACAACTATGGCTACACCTTC	CSVGLMGKHNYGYTF
TRBV5-1	TRBJ2-2	few	.	15	TGCGCCAGCAGCTTGCCTGGGTCTGGAACCGGGGAGCTGTTTTTT	CASSLPGSGTGELFF
TRBV24-1	TRBJ1-5	few	.	13	TGTGCCACCAGTGATTTGATGGAACAGCCCCAGCATTTT	CATSDLMEQPQHF
TRBV20-1	TRBJ2-1	.	TRBD2	14	TGCAGTGCTACCGGACTAGCGGGCCACAATGAGCAGTTCTTC	CSATGLAGHNEQFF